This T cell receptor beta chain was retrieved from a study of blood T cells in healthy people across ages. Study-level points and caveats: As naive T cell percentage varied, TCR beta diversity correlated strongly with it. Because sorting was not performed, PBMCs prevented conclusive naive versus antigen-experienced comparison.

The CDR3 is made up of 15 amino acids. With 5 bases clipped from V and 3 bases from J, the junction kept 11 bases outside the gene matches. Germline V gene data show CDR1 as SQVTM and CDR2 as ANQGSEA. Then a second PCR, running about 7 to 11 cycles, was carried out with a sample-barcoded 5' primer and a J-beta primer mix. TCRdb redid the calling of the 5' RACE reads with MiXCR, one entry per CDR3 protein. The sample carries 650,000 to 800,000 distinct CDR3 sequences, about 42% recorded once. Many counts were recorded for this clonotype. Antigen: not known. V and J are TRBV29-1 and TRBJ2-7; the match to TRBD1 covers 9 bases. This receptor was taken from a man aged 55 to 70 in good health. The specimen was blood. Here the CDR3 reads CSVQGSTGGGYEQYF. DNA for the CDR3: TGCAGCGTTCAAGGCTCGACAGGGGGTGGCTACGAGCAGTACTTC.